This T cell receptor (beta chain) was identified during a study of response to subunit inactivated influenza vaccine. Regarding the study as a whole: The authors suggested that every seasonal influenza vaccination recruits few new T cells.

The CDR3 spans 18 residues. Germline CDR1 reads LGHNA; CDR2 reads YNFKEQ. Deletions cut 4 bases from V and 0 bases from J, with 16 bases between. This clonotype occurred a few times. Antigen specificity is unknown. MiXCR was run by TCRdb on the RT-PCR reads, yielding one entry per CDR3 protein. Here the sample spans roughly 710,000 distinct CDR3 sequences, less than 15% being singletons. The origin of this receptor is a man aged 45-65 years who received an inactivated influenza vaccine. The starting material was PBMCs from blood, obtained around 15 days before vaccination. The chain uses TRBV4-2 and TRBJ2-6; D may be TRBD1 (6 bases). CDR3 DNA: TGTGCCAGCAGCCCGCTCTCAGGGGAAAGCTCTGGGGCCAACGTCCTGACTTTC. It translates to CASSPLSGESSGANVLTF.